One sample yielded the 26 T cell receptor beta chains listed below, sequenced in a study of blood T cell repertoires in COVID-19. Libraries were prepared by immunoSEQ multiplex PCR; TCRdb keeps only in-frame clonotypes and omits some of them. The sample records about 190,000 clones, roughly four fifths being singletons. The sequencing input was peripheral blood. These receptors all come from a man aged 50 to 59 who had recovered from COVID-19.

The V call is TRBV12-3 or TRBV12-4, the J call TRBJ1-1; TRBD1 is a possible D gene (6 bases). V was cut by 7 bases and J by 1 base, with 10 bases left in between. CDR3 length: 13 amino acids. This CDR3 reads CASTWTENTEAFF. CDR3 DNA: TGTGCCAGCACCTGGACAGAGAACACTGAAGCTTTCTTT.

This clone occurred a few times. V usage is TRBV9 and J usage is TRBJ2-7; D is perhaps TRBD2 (5 bases). V was clipped by 4 bases and J by 3 bases, with 14 bases between them. The CDR3 length is 14 residues. Germline loops: CDR1 SGDLS, CDR2 YYNGEE. CDR3 residues: CASSLRWENYEQYF. CDR3 coding DNA: TGTGCCAGCAGCCTGAGATGGGAGAACTACGAGCAGTACTTC.

This chain joins TRBV6-5 and TRBJ2-1; D ambiguous. The V end lost 6 bases, the J end lost 6 bases, and 15 bases lay between the germline ends. Looked up from germline, CDR1 is MNHEY and CDR2 is SVGAGI. This CDR3 comprises 14 residues. The CDR3 loop reads CASRGLAQSNEQFF. DNA of the CDR3: TGTGCCAGCAGAGGATTAGCCCAGTCCAATGAGCAGTTCTTC.

V gene TRBV5-4 combines with J gene TRBJ2-3; D remains unclear. Germline lookup yields CDR1 SGHNT and CDR2 YYREEE (reference sequence). Trimming took off 3 bases at V and 8 bases at J, with 7 bases between the two ends. The CDR3 sequence is 11 residues long. The CDR3 nucleotides are TGTGCCAGCAGCTCCGGTTTTACGCAGTATTTT. Translation: CASSSGFTQYF.

The rearrangement joins TRBV28 to TRBJ1-1, with D unresolved. The CDR3 is made up of 14 amino acids. The V end was cut by 2 bases, the J end by 0 bases, with 7 bases between. Per the germline V gene, CDR1 is MDHEN and CDR2 is SYDVKM. The chain's CDR3 is CASSLNGVNTEAFF. CDR3 sequence (DNA): TGTGCCAGCAGTTTAAACGGAGTGAACACTGAAGCTTTCTTT.

This chain connects TRBV29-1 to TRBJ1-1, with D perhaps matching TRBD1 (5 bases). The ends were cut back, 7 bases at V and 0 bases at J, with 30 bases in the middle. The CDR3 loop spans 19 amino acids. Germline V gives CDR1 SQVTM, CDR2 ANQGSEA. The CDR3, as DNA: TGCAGCGCGGCGTATGAGAGCAGGGTGTTCTTTAACATGAACACTGAAGCTTTCTTT. It codes for CSAAYESRVFFNMNTEAFF.

V usage is TRBV24-1 and J usage is TRBJ2-3, with 7 nucleotides matching TRBD2. CDR1 KGHDR and CDR2 SFDVKD come from the germline V gene. This CDR3 contains 16 residues. The V segment lost 4 bases and the J segment 4 bases; nucleotides outside the gene matches: 10. The CDR3 DNA reads TGTGCCACCAGTGAAGGTCGCGGGAGCGGTGCAGATACGCAGTATTTT. Translating gives CATSEGRGSGADTQYF.

The chain joins TRBV29-1 to TRBJ2-2; possible D gene TRBD1, 6 bases. The V gene lost 2 bases and the J gene lost 6 bases, with 10 bases spanning the gap. The germline V gene has CDR1 SQVTM and CDR2 ANQGSEA. The CDR3 is made up of 13 amino acids. DNA for the CDR3: TGCAGCGTTGAACCGGCAGGGGCCGGGGAGCTGTTTTTT. Amino acid sequence: CSVEPAGAGELFF.

As for this clone: In the same sample, other DNA sequences code for this CDR3. The chain carries TRBV7-9 and TRBJ2-3; D remains ambiguous. V lost 2 bases to trimming and J lost 3 bases, with 3 bases between them. Germline lookup yields CDR1 SEHNR and CDR2 FQNEAQ (reference sequence). This CDR3 spans 12 amino acids. As DNA, the CDR3 is TGTGCCAGCAGCTTATCGACAGATACGCAGTATTTT. Translating it yields CASSLSTDTQYF.

V gene TRBV20-1 combines with J gene TRBJ1-5; no reliable D call. The CDR3 consists of 13 residues. CDR1 and CDR2 (germline): DFQATT, SNEGSKA (reference sequence). V gave up 3 bases and J gave up 7 bases, with 13 bases separating them. In nucleotides, the CDR3 is TGCAGTGCTAGTAGCCGGTTCGGGCAGCCCCAGCATTTT. Translating gives CSASSRFGQPQHF.

The chain is built from TRBV3-1 (or the pseudogene TRBV3-2) and TRBJ1-1; D gene unclear. There are 13 residues in the CDR3. Trimming cost V 1 base and J 7 bases, with 10 bases left between them. Germline values: CDR1 LGHDT, CDR2 YNNKEL (reference sequence). The CDR3 region is CASSQGDGGEAFF. CDR3 sequence (DNA): TGTGCCAGCAGCCAAGGTGACGGCGGTGAAGCTTTCTTT.

There are a few counts of this clone. The chain joins TRBV27 to TRBJ1-6; D remains ambiguous. Trimming left V 3 bases short and J 8 bases short, with 8 bases between. Per germline, CDR1 MNHEY and CDR2 SMNVEV (reference sequence). This CDR3 contains 13 residues. The CDR3 DNA reads as TGTGCCAGCAGTTTTAATGCGGATTCACCCCTCCACTTT. This translates into CASSFNADSPLHF.

This chain connects TRBV6-5 to TRBJ2-1; D gene ambiguous. Looked up from germline, CDR1 is MNHEY and CDR2 is SVGAGI. The CDR3 totals 13 residues. Trimming cost V 2 bases and J 4 bases, with 6 bases left between them. DNA of the CDR3: TGTGCCAGCAGTTACGACTTGTACAATGAGCAGTTCTTC. The encoded protein is CASSYDLYNEQFF.

The V gene is TRBV6-1, the J gene TRBJ1-4, with TRBD1 identical over 8 bases. With V trimmed by 0 bases and J by 4 bases, 4 bases remained unmatched. Per germline, CDR1 MNHNS and CDR2 SASEGT. The CDR3 covers 16 residues. The CDR3 sequence is CASSEARGLGNEKLFF. The CDR3 DNA is TGTGCCAGCAGTGAAGCCAGGGGGCTAGGTAATGAAAAACTGTTTTTT.

This clone was seen only a few times. This chain links TRBV29-1 with TRBJ1-5; no clear D gene. Trimming shortened V by 5 bases and J by 6 bases, and 14 bases separated the two germline ends. The CDR3 extends over 13 amino acids. Germline lookup yields CDR1 SQVTM and CDR2 ANQGSEA. This chain's CDR3 is CSVIGSAAQPQHF. The CDR3 DNA reads as TGCAGCGTTATTGGCTCCGCCGCTCAGCCCCAGCATTTT. The full variable domain, in which reference TRBV29-1 and TRBJ1-5 provide the parts outside the CDR3, is SAVISQKPSRDICQRGTSLTIQCQVDSQVTMMFWYRQQPGQSLTLIATANQGSEATYESGFVIDKFPISRPNLTFSTLTVSNMSPEDSSIYLCSVIGSAAQPQHFGDGTRLSIL.

In its sample, this clone was seen once. This chain links TRBV5-4 with TRBJ1-2; TRBD1 aligns across 9 bases. V shed 6 bases, J shed 4 bases, and the junction held 10 bases outside the gene matches. The CDR3 loop spans 15 amino acids. Germline values: CDR1 SGHNT, CDR2 YYREEE (reference sequence). The CDR3 protein is CASKLQGAGPYGYTF. The CDR3 nucleotides read TGTGCCAGCAAACTACAGGGGGCGGGCCCCTATGGCTACACCTTC.

A word on this clone: Other DNA sequences of this sample code for an identical CDR3. The rearrangement joins TRBV5-1 to TRBJ2-7; 9 bases fit TRBD2. The CDR3 is 14 residues long. CDR1 and CDR2 (germline): SGHRS, YFSETQ. V trimming: 0 bases; J trimming: 5 bases; junction bases outside the gene matches: 3. CDR3 sequence (DNA): TGCGCCAGCAGCTTGGATAGCGGGAGAGACGAGCAGTACTTC. As protein: CASSLDSGRDEQYF. Combining the CDR3 with reference TRBV5-1 and TRBJ2-7 gives the whole variable domain KAGVTQTPRYLIKTRGQQVTLSCSPISGHRSVSWYQQTPGQGLQFLFEYFSETQRNKGNFPGRFSGRQFSNSRSEMNVSTLELGDSALYLCASSLDSGRDEQYFGPGTRLTVT.

This clone was counted many times. The genes are TRBV10-3 and TRBJ2-1, with 8 bases matching TRBD2. Germline values: CDR1 ENHRY, CDR2 SYGVKD. V was clipped by 0 bases and J by 8 bases; unmatched bases: 18. CDR3 length: 19 amino acids. The CDR3 region has the DNA TGTGCCATCAGTGAGTCGACCGGGAGGGCCTTTGGATATCAGGATGAGCAGTTCTTC. It yields the protein CAISESTGRAFGYQDEQFF.

This clone was observed a handful of times. J is TRBJ2-7 and V is TRBV7-9; TRBD1 is a possible D gene (5 bases). Germline assignment: CDR1 SEHNR and CDR2 FQNEAQ (reference sequence). V lost 5 bases and J 3 bases, leaving 11 bases between the germline ends. The CDR3 totals 13 residues. CDR3 in amino acids: CASSPQGNYEQYF. Here the CDR3 DNA reads TGTGCCAGCAGCCCCCAGGGTAACTACGAGCAGTACTTC.

This clone came up a few times. The gene calls are TRBV7-2 and TRBJ1-2; 7 bases map to TRBD1. Per the germline V gene, CDR1 is SGHTA and CDR2 is FQGNSA. The CDR3 is made up of 15 amino acids. The V gene end was trimmed by 3 bases and the J gene end by 8 bases; junction bases not matched to a gene: 12. The DNA for the CDR3 is TGTGCCAGCAGCTTTGACAGGGCCCGTGTGAGGGGCTACACCTTC. Amino acids: CASSFDRARVRGYTF.

Only one count was recorded for this clone. This chain joins TRBV29-1 and TRBJ1-2; no definite D call. Per the germline V gene, CDR1 is SQVTM and CDR2 is ANQGSEA. This CDR3 comprises 13 residues. Trimming cost V 6 bases and J 8 bases, with 19 bases left between them. CDR3 amino acids: CSVSLTSGGGYTF. CDR3 DNA: TGCAGCGTCTCCTTGACGAGCGGAGGAGGCTACACCTTC. Full variable domain (outside the CDR3, taken from reference TRBV29-1 and TRBJ1-2): SAVISQKPSRDICQRGTSLTIQCQVDSQVTMMFWYRQQPGQSLTLIATANQGSEATYESGFVIDKFPISRPNLTFSTLTVSNMSPEDSSIYLCSVSLTSGGGYTFGSGTRLTVV.

The chain recombines TRBV7-9 with TRBJ1-1; 9 nucleotides match TRBD1. CDR3 length: 13 amino acids. Germline V lookup: CDR1 SEHNR, CDR2 FQNEAQ (reference sequence). J gave up 4 bases and V 11 bases, and 8 bases lay outside the gene matches. The CDR3 reads CAGDREGGTEAFF. CDR3 sequence (DNA): TGTGCCGGGGACAGGGAAGGAGGCACTGAAGCTTTCTTT.

The V call is TRBV19, the J call TRBJ1-5, with D perhaps matching TRBD1 (6 bases). CDR1 and CDR2 (germline): LNHDA, SQIVND (reference sequence). This CDR3 spans 17 amino acids. Trimming took 2 bases from V and 4 from J, leaving 18 bases between them. The CDR3 loop is CASSIIGAGVQNQPQHF. The CDR3 DNA reads TGTGCCAGTAGTATAATTGGGGCAGGGGTTCAAAATCAGCCCCAGCATTTT.

This sequence joins TRBV30 and TRBJ2-3; TRBD2 matches at 16 bases. The CDR3 length is 18 residues. Trimming at V came to 3 bases and at J to 1 base, leaving 7 bases not matched to a gene. From germline, CDR1 is GTSNPN and CDR2 SVGIG (reference sequence). The CDR3 sequence: CAWRGLAGGPVGTDTQYF. The CDR3 DNA sequence: TGTGCCTGGAGGGGACTAGCGGGAGGGCCTGTGGGCACAGATACGCAGTATTTT.

The J gene is TRBJ1-1, the V gene TRBV6-5; weak D call: TRBD1 (5 bases). The CDR3 totals 13 residues. V lost 9 bases to trimming and J lost 1 base, with 12 bases between them. Germline assignment: CDR1 MNHEY and CDR2 SVGAGI. The CDR3 sequence is CASLREKNTEAFF. CDR3 nucleotide sequence: TGTGCCAGTCTCAGGGAAAAGAACACTGAAGCTTTCTTT.

This clone was picked up a small number of times. V is TRBV3-1 (or the pseudogene TRBV3-2) and J is TRBJ2-5; 9 bases line up with TRBD2. The CDR3 sequence is 15 residues long. Germline CDR1 reads LGHDT; CDR2 reads YNNKEL (reference sequence). J lost 5 bases, V lost 0 bases, and 4 bases had no gene match. The CDR3 DNA reads as TGTGCCAGCAGCCAAGATCGGCTAGCGGGGGAGACCCAGTACTTC. This sequence encodes CASSQDRLAGETQYF.